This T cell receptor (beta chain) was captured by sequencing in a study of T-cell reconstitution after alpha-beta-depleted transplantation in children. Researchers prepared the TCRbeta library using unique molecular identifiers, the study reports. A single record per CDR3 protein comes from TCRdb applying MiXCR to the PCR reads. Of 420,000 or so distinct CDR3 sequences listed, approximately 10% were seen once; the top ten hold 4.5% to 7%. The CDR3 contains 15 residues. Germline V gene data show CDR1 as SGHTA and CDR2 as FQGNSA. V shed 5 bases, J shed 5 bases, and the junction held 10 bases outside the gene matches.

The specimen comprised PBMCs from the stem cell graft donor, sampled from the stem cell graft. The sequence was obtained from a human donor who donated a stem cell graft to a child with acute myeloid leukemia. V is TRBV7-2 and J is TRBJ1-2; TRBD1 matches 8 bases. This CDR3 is CASSHGQGLDYGYTF. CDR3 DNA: TGTGCCAGCAGCCACGGACAGGGCCTGGATTATGGCTACACCTTC.